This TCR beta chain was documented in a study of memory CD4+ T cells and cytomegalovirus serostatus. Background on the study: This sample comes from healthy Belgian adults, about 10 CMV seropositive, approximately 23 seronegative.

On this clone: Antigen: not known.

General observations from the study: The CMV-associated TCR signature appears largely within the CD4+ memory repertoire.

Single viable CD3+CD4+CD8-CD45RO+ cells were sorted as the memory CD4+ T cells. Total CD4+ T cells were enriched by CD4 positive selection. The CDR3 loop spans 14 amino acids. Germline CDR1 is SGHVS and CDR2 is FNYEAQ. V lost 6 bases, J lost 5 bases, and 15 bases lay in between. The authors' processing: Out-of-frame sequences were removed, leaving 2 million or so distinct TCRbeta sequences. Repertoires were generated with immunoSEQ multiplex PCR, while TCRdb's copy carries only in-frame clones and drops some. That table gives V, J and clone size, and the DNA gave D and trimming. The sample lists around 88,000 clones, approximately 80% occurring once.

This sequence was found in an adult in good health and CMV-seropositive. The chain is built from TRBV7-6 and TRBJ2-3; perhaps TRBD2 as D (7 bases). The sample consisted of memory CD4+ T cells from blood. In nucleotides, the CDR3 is TGTGCCAGCAGTGAGTTAAGGGGGGGAGATACGCAGTATTTT. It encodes CASSELRGGDTQYF.